This T cell receptor beta chain came from a study of human T cells and chemical hapten exposure. Trimming cost V 4 bases and J 6 bases, with 8 bases left between them. This CDR3 spans 11 amino acids. Germline V gene data show CDR1 as SGHRS and CDR2 as YFSETQ. TCRdb redid the calling of the RACE reads with MiXCR, one entry per CDR3 protein. This sample yields around 110,000 distinct CDR3 sequences, of which roughly an eighth are seen a single time; 1.6% belongs to the top ten. Described time point: pre-sensitization, week 0. Regarding treatment: therapeutic diphenylcyclopropenone sensitization with weekly scalp DPC. This clonotype was recorded many times.

The chain uses TRBV5-1 and TRBJ2-7; D gene uncertain. The sequence derives from a woman aged 45-60 years with alopecia areata. Some clones in this sample may be carry-over from other donors' samples. The sequences come from whole blood, collected in connection with sensitization to the hapten diphenylcyclopropenone (DPC). The DNA of the CDR3 is TGCGCCAGCAGCCAGGCATTCGAGCAGTACTTC. It specifies CASSQAFEQYF.